This is a list of T cell receptor beta chains from one sample in a study of T cells in tuberculosis. Repertoires were generated with immunoSEQ multiplex PCR, while TCRdb's copy carries only in-frame clones and drops some. This table has about 23,000 clones, about 97% appearing once. What was sequenced was PBMCs. These receptors all stem from a donor aged 10-30 years with latent tuberculosis or without tuberculosis infection. Each CDR3 is given with its conserved first and last residue. The order of the fields is J gene, V gene, D gene, clone size, CDR3 protein, CDR3 DNA. A D gene is named only where the DNA matches it firmly. Rows may omit the clone size; those that give it use once, few, many or a size class.

j_call: TRBJ2-1
v_call: TRBV7-3
d_call: TRBD2
clone_size: NA
cdr3_aa: CASSLGTSSYNEQFF
cdr3_nt: TGTGCCAGCAGCTTAGGGACTAGCTCCTACAATGAGCAGTTCTTC

j_call: TRBJ1-2
v_call: TRBV10-3
d_call: NA
clone_size: NA
cdr3_aa: CAISEKTPFSYGYTF
cdr3_nt: TGTGCCATCAGTGAAAAGACACCTTTTTCCTATGGCTACACCTTC

j_call: TRBJ1-2
v_call: TRBV27
d_call: NA
clone_size: NA
cdr3_aa: CASSSLLDSSTAGYGYTF
cdr3_nt: TGTGCCAGCAGTTCTCTCCTCGACAGCTCCACCGCGGGATATGGCTACACCTTC

j_call: TRBJ1-2
v_call: TRBV6-6
d_call: NA
clone_size: NA
cdr3_aa: CASRGEEGGYTF
cdr3_nt: TGTGCCAGCAGAGGAGAGGAGGGAGGCTACACCTTC

j_call: TRBJ2-7
v_call: TRBV4-2
d_call: NA
clone_size: NA
cdr3_aa: CASSQGFSDYEQYF
cdr3_nt: TGTGCCAGCAGCCAAGGATTTTCAGACTACGAGCAGTACTTC

j_call: TRBJ1-1
v_call: TRBV7-9
d_call: TRBD1
clone_size: NA
cdr3_aa: CASRYKGQGNTEAFF
cdr3_nt: TGTGCCAGCAGGTATAAGGGACAGGGGAACACTGAAGCTTTCTTT

j_call: TRBJ2-2
v_call: TRBV4-1
d_call: TRBD1
clone_size: NA
cdr3_aa: CASSPTGAGELFF
cdr3_nt: TGCGCCAGCAGCCCGACAGGGGCCGGGGAGCTGTTTTTT

j_call: TRBJ1-2
v_call: TRBV6-6
d_call: NA
clone_size: NA
cdr3_aa: CASSYEGTGYTF
cdr3_nt: TGTGCCAGCAGTTACGAGGGTACGGGCTACACCTTC

j_call: TRBJ2-7
v_call: TRBV6-5
d_call: NA
clone_size: NA
cdr3_aa: CASSYGAGNYEQYF
cdr3_nt: TGTGCCAGCAGCTACGGAGCTGGAAACTACGAGCAGTACTTC

j_call: TRBJ2-3
v_call: TRBV2
d_call: TRBD2
clone_size: once
cdr3_aa: CASRPLADTQYF
cdr3_nt: TGTGCCAGCAGGCCACTAGCGGATACGCAGTATTTT

j_call: TRBJ1-2
v_call: TRBV19
d_call: NA
clone_size: once
cdr3_aa: CASSNLRMGYTF
cdr3_nt: TGTGCCAGTAGTAACCTCAGGATGGGCTACACCTTC

j_call: TRBJ1-1
v_call: TRBV2
d_call: NA
clone_size: NA
cdr3_aa: CASSVEQMNTEAFF
cdr3_nt: TGTGCCAGCAGTGTTGAACAGATGAACACTGAAGCTTTCTTT

j_call: TRBJ2-7
v_call: TRBV27
d_call: TRBD2
clone_size: once
cdr3_aa: CASSYGRSYEQYF
cdr3_nt: TGTGCCAGCAGTTACGGGAGGAGCTACGAGCAGTACTTC

j_call: TRBJ1-1
v_call: TRBV5-6
d_call: NA
clone_size: NA
cdr3_aa: CASSFGPVRRGVGTEAFF
cdr3_nt: TGTGCCAGCAGCTTTGGACCCGTTAGGAGGGGCGTCGGCACTGAAGCTTTCTTT

j_call: TRBJ2-1
v_call: TRBV13
d_call: TRBD2
clone_size: NA
cdr3_aa: CASSLGLAADLQFF
cdr3_nt: TGTGCCAGCAGCTTAGGACTAGCGGCCGATTTGCAGTTCTTC

j_call: TRBJ1-4
v_call: TRBV10-3
d_call: TRBD1
clone_size: NA
cdr3_aa: CAINSGQENEKLFF
cdr3_nt: TGTGCCATCAATTCCGGACAGGAAAATGAAAAACTGTTTTTT

j_call: TRBJ2-7
v_call: TRBV5-4
d_call: TRBD2
clone_size: NA
cdr3_aa: CASSPPSTSGSSYEQYF
cdr3_nt: TGTGCCAGCAGCCCACCTTCCACTAGCGGGAGCTCCTACGAGCAGTACTTC